This T cell receptor (beta chain) was captured by sequencing in a study of Graves' ophthalmopathy and Graves' hyperthyroidism. Study-wide results and limits: Classification of ophthalmopathy versus stable hyperthyroidism by a 13-signature model yielded under 90% sensitivity and approximately 80% specificity.

Investigators amplified TCR beta CDR3 regions from RNA transcripts. An initial RT-PCR round employing HTBI primers preceded a second-round multiplex PCR. TCRdb itself ran the multiplex PCR reads through MiXCR, one entry per CDR3 protein. This table has fewer than 350,000 distinct CDR3 sequences, about a sixth appearing once. This clonotype appeared many times. Its antigen remains unidentified. Ineligible for inclusion were patients with other autoimmune diseases, uncontrolled infections, pregnancy or lactation. PBMCs were obtained from 8.5 to 10 ml of fresh peripheral blood. V lost 5 bases and J 2 bases, leaving 10 bases between the germline ends. CDR1 and CDR2 (germline): SGHRS, YFSETQ. This CDR3 has 13 amino acids.

Material for sequencing was peripheral blood. The sequence was obtained from an adult man with Graves' ophthalmopathy. This chain links TRBV5-1 with TRBJ2-5; D is possibly TRBD1 or TRBD2 (5 bases each). The CDR3 protein is CASRRGVQETQYF. CDR3 DNA: TGCGCCAGCAGACGAGGGGTGCAAGAGACCCAGTACTTC.